The 30 T cell receptor beta chains below were found in one sample sequenced in a study of low-dose radiotherapy and immunotherapy resistance in tumors (dated by TCRdb to 2021 to 2024). This specimen's time point label, interpreted: before trial treatment. The sample was run on an Illumina HiSeq 2500. First-strand cDNA was synthesized with Superscript III and a set of TRAV- and TRBV-specific primers, covering both TCRalpha and TCRbeta chains. TCRs were amplified with Phusion for approximately 18 PCR cycles, with a constant-region primer paired with the adapter attached to the V primers. The public sequencing data were trimmed at Q25 with fastp and processed into clonotypes with MiXCR by TCRdb, which kept only in-frame beta chains. Rows are combined by CDR3 protein, so each entry shows the most common genes and DNA. The sample contains around 83,000 distinct CDR3 sequences, about 19% of them found a single time. The ten largest account for under 7.5% of the sample.

The sequences come from PBMCs, collected before treatment. These receptors were taken from a male donor with prostate cancer.

This clonotype was counted at least ten times. The J gene is TRBJ1-2, the V gene TRBV5-1; 8 bases line up with TRBD1. This CDR3 is 13 amino acids long. The ends lost 2 bases at V and 4 bases at J; junction bases unmatched: 1. Per germline, CDR1 SGHRS and CDR2 YFSETQ. CDR3 residues: CASSFGQGYGYTF. The DNA for the CDR3 is TGCGCCAGCAGCTTCGGACAGGGCTATGGCTACACCTTC. The whole variable domain, remainder taken from reference TRBV5-1 and TRBJ1-2, is KAGVTQTPRYLIKTRGQQVTLSCSPISGHRSVSWYQQTPGQGLQFLFEYFSETQRNKGNFPGRFSGRQFSNSRSEMNVSTLELGDSALYLCASSFGQGYGYTFGSGTRLTVV.

Regarding this clonotype: A far larger clone is only one base removed, so a read error is likely. CDR3 coding DNA: TGTGCCAGCAGCTTGGGACGAGCGGGGTCCCATGAGCAGTTCTTC. It specifies CASSLGRAGSHEQFF. V is TRBV7-9 and J is TRBJ2-1; 7 nucleotides match TRBD2. Trimming took 3 bases from V and 8 from J; bases not matched to a gene: 10. This CDR3 has 15 amino acids. Germline V lookup: CDR1 SEHNR, CDR2 FQNEAQ (reference sequence).

DNA for the CDR3: TGTGCCAGCAGTTCGATACAACCGGGACAGGGGTACTACGAGCAGTACTTC. It codes for CASSSIQPGQGYYEQYF. The chain joins TRBV28 to TRBJ2-7; 10 nucleotides align to TRBD1. The germline gives CDR1 MDHEN, CDR2 SYDVKM. The CDR3 spans 17 residues. V dropped 4 bases and J dropped 3; count of bases not matched to a gene: 12. Variable domain in full (rest from reference TRBV28 and TRBJ2-7): DVKVTQSSRYLVKRTGEKVFLECVQDMDHENMFWYRQDPGLGLRLIYFSYDVKMKEKGDIPEGYSVSREKKERFSLILESASTNQTSMYLCASSSIQPGQGYYEQYFGPGTRLTVT.

This clonotype was seen repeatedly, ten times or more. This chain connects TRBV7-8 to TRBJ2-7; 8 nucleotides align to TRBD2. The CDR3 spans 14 residues. In germline, CDR1 is SGHVS, CDR2 FQNEAQ. The trim removed 7 bases at V and 7 bases at J, leaving 12 bases unmatched. CDR3 nucleotides: TGTGCCAGCAACTGGGGGCGGGGGGCGGGTGAGCAGTACTTC. Translated, it gives CASNWGRGAGEQYF.

This clonotype was observed many times. V and J are TRBV18 and TRBJ2-6; no definite D call. The CDR3 runs to 15 residues. V lost 6 bases, J lost 2 bases, and 11 bases lay in between. Germline CDR1 is KGHSH and CDR2 is LQKENI. The CDR3 is CASSRGATGANVLTF. The CDR3 nucleotides are TGTGCCAGCTCCCGAGGAGCTACTGGGGCCAACGTCCTGACTTTC.

This clonotype was recorded many times. J is TRBJ1-1 and V is TRBV5-1; D is unclear. Trimming removed 0 bases from V and 7 bases from J, with 19 bases in between. CDR1 is SGHRS and CDR2 is YFSETQ in the germline V gene. There are 16 residues in the CDR3. CDR3 coding DNA: TGCGCCAGCAGCTTGGCCGGAGGTGGCCCAACACTTGAAGCTTTCTTT. Its translation: CASSLAGGGPTLEAFF.

The sample holds many counts of this clonotype. The chain recombines TRBV29-1 with TRBJ2-2; possible D gene TRBD1, 6 bases. The length of the CDR3 is 13 residues. Trimming pared 7 bases from V and 5 bases from J, leaving 14 bases between. The germline V gene has CDR1 SQVTM and CDR2 ANQGSEA. The CDR3 reads CSATTGLTGELFF. The CDR3 DNA reads TGCAGCGCCACCACAGGGCTTACCGGGGAGCTGTTTTTT.

V gene TRBV28 combines with J gene TRBJ2-1; D may match TRBD1 or TRBD2 (5 bases each). This CDR3 region has 15 residues. Trimming took off 2 bases at V and 3 bases at J, with 11 bases between the two ends. From germline, CDR1 is MDHEN and CDR2 SYDVKM. The CDR3 protein is CASSLGAGDYNEQFF. The CDR3 coding sequence is TGTGCCAGCAGTTTAGGGGCCGGGGACTACAATGAGCAGTTCTTC.

This clonotype has a count of ten or more. The chain uses TRBV6-5 and TRBJ2-3; 12 bases match TRBD1. The J segment lost 2 bases and the V segment lost 5 bases, leaving 5 bases of the junction unmatched. The CDR3 extends over 16 amino acids. CDR1 and CDR2 from the germline V gene are MNHEY and SVGAGI. The CDR3 DNA is TGTGCCAGCAGTAAGGGACAGGGGGCAAACACAGATACGCAGTATTTT. It yields the protein CASSKGQGANTDTQYF.

CDR3 nucleotide sequence: TGTGCCAGCAGTTTGGGGGCCGCCGGGAGAACTGAAGCTTTCTTT. This codes for CASSLGAAGRTEAFF. The J gene is TRBJ1-1, the V gene TRBV12-3 or TRBV12-4; D is perhaps TRBD1 (6 bases). The CDR3 covers 15 residues. V was cut by 3 bases and J by 5 bases, with 16 bases left in between.

This sequence joins TRBV28 and TRBJ2-5, with 8 bases identical to TRBD1. Germline trimming cut 2 bases from V and 3 bases from J; bases unmatched to any gene: 5. Per the germline V gene, CDR1 is MDHEN and CDR2 is SYDVKM. This CDR3 has 15 residues. The chain's CDR3 is CASSLGTGIKETQYF. Here the CDR3 DNA reads TGTGCCAGCAGTTTAGGGACAGGAATAAAAGAGACCCAGTACTTC.

CDR3 sequence: CASSSTGSRSYGYTF. Written as DNA, the CDR3 is TGCGCCAGCAGTTCCACAGGGTCTCGTAGCTATGGCTACACCTTC. The chain links TRBV5-1 to TRBJ1-2, with D perhaps matching TRBD1 (6 bases). V was clipped by 5 bases and J by 4 bases, with 18 bases between them. CDR3 length equals 15 residues. The germline CDR1 and CDR2 sequences are SGHRS and YFSETQ.

This clonotype was detected ten times or more. The V gene is TRBV14, the J gene TRBJ2-1; 9 nucleotides match TRBD2. This CDR3 has 16 residues. J lost 6 bases, V lost 0 bases, and 6 bases had no gene match. CDR1 is SGHDN, CDR2 FVKESK, per germline. The CDR3 DNA reads TGTGCCAGCAGCCAAGAGCTAGCGGGGTACTCCAATGAGCAGTTCTTC. This gives the protein CASSQELAGYSNEQFF.

At least ten counts were recorded for this clonotype. V is TRBV7-2 and J is TRBJ2-5; 13 nucleotides match TRBD2. Trimming took 2 bases from V and 5 from J; bases not matched to a gene: 5. The V gene's germline CDR1 is SGHTA and CDR2 FQGNSA. This CDR3 spans 16 amino acids. The CDR3 coding sequence is TGTGCCAGCAGCTTAACTAGCGGGAGGGGTGTGGAGACCCAGTACTTC. Its protein product is CASSLTSGRGVETQYF.

Concerning this clonotype: Since a much larger clone is just one base distant, this may be a read error. The chain carries TRBV20-1 and TRBJ1-4; tentative D call: TRBD1 (6 bases). Germline V gives CDR1 DFQATT, CDR2 SNEGSKA (reference sequence). V lost 3 bases to trimming and J lost 9 bases, with 17 bases between them. This CDR3 has 14 residues. The CDR3 region is CSASLRQGNKKLFF. As DNA, the CDR3 is TGCAGTGCTAGTTTGAGGCAGGGGAATAAAAAACTGTTTTTT.

This clonotype came up many times. The chain carries TRBV20-1 and TRBJ2-1; 9 bases match TRBD2. CDR1 is DFQATT and CDR2 is SNEGSKA in the germline V gene (reference sequence). J was trimmed by 5 bases and V by 3 bases; bases with no gene match: 8. There are 15 residues in the CDR3. CDR3: CSASANSGGHNEQFF. CDR3 sequence (DNA): TGCAGTGCTAGCGCTAATAGCGGGGGCCACAATGAGCAGTTCTTC.

Remarks on this clonotype: One base separates it from a far larger clone, so it is likely a read error. The chain has TRBV10-3 and TRBJ1-1; 7 bases align to TRBD1. The CDR3 covers 13 residues. The junction had 11 bases not matched to a gene; V was cut back by 5 bases and J by 11 bases. CDR1 is ENHRY, CDR2 SYGVKD, per germline. The CDR3 coding sequence is TGTGCCATCAGTCCCTCAGGGACAGTGTACGCTTTCTTT. The encoded protein is CAISPSGTVYAFF.

V is TRBV5-5 and J is TRBJ1-5; no definite D call. CDR3 length equals 14 residues. V lost 2 bases, J lost 9 bases, and 15 bases lay in between. Germline lookup yields CDR1 SGHKS and CDR2 YYEKEE (reference sequence). This chain's CDR3 is CASSLTWPPRPQHF. CDR3 in DNA: TGTGCCAGCAGCTTAACATGGCCTCCAAGGCCCCAGCATTTT.

This rearrangement joins TRBV5-1 to TRBJ2-3; 10 bases line up with TRBD2. This CDR3 contains 14 residues. The trim removed 7 bases at V and 6 bases at J, leaving 8 bases unmatched. Germline assignment: CDR1 SGHRS and CDR2 YFSETQ. The CDR3 is CASYLAGVADTQYF. The CDR3 DNA is TGCGCCAGCTATCTAGCGGGAGTTGCGGATACGCAGTATTTT.

Concerning this clonotype: This probably arose from a read error, given a far larger clone one base away. The rearrangement joins TRBV5-4 to TRBJ2-7, with TRBD2 matching 10 bases. Germline assignment: CDR1 SGHNT and CDR2 YYREEE (reference sequence). This CDR3 contains 14 residues. V was clipped by 4 bases and J by 5 bases; unmatched bases: 6. The CDR3 DNA reads as TGTGCCAGCAGCGAAGCGGGAGGGACGAACGAGCAGTACTTC. It yields the protein CASSEAGGTNEQYF.

This clonotype has ten or more counts. The chain carries TRBV7-8 and TRBJ2-3; D gene uncertain. Per germline, CDR1 SGHVS and CDR2 FQNEAQ. CDR3 length: 13 amino acids. The V gene lost 4 bases and the J gene lost 5 bases, with 10 bases spanning the gap. The CDR3 protein is CASSSPPGDTQYF. The CDR3 DNA sequence: TGTGCCAGCAGCTCCCCCCCGGGAGATACGCAGTATTTT.

This clonotype has just a few counts. This chain links TRBV7-9 with TRBJ1-1, with D hard to call. The CDR3 is 16 residues long. Germline V gives CDR1 SEHNR, CDR2 FQNEAQ (reference sequence). With 3 bases removed from V and 5 bases from J, the gap between germline ends came to 19 bases. The DNA of the CDR3 is TGTGCCAGCAGCTTGCCCTTAGTTGGAACGAGAACTGAAGCTTTCTTT. Amino acids: CASSLPLVGTRTEAFF.

Ten or more counts support this clonotype. J is TRBJ1-2 and V is TRBV25-1; 7 positions agree with TRBD1. Germline V lookup: CDR1 MGHDK, CDR2 SYGVNS. This CDR3 is built from 16 residues. V lost 4 bases and J lost 4; bases outside the gene matches: 12. The CDR3 DNA reads as TGTGCCAGCAGTGCCTCTTCCGGGACAGCGACCTATGGCTACACCTTC. Its protein is CASSASSGTATYGYTF.

Comment on this clonotype: With a far larger clone one base away, a read error is the likely cause. The J gene is TRBJ2-7, the V gene TRBV4-2, with D possibly being TRBD1 (7 bases). The CDR3 runs to 16 residues. The V gene's germline CDR1 is LGHNA and CDR2 YNFKEQ. Trimming took 1 base from V and 7 from J, leaving 20 bases between them. The CDR3 loop is CASSQVSSEGGNEQYF. The CDR3 region has the DNA TGTGCCAGCAGCCAAGTATCTAGCGAAGGGGGCAATGAGCAGTACTTC.

This clonotype was seen many times. The chain uses TRBV28 and TRBJ2-5, with D perhaps TRBD2 (6 bases). Germline lookup yields CDR1 MDHEN and CDR2 SYDVKM. There are 12 residues in the CDR3. V gave up 7 bases and J gave up 6 bases, with 12 bases separating them. The CDR3 nucleotides read TGTGCCAGCATATCGGGGGTGAAGACCCAGTACTTC. Amino acid sequence: CASISGVKTQYF.

This clonotype was seen at least ten times. This chain links TRBV6-2 or TRBV6-3 with TRBJ1-5; weak D call: TRBD1 (5 bases). From germline, CDR1 is MNHEY and CDR2 SVGEGT. The CDR3 runs 15 residues. V was cut by 0 bases and J by 6 bases, with 12 bases left in between. CDR3 in amino acids: CASSYSSGIVQPQHF. In nucleotides, the CDR3 is TGTGCCAGCAGTTACTCGTCAGGGATAGTTCAGCCCCAGCATTTT.

This clonotype was seen many times. The chain joins TRBV4-2 to TRBJ2-3; no clear D. CDR1 and CDR2 from the germline V gene are LGHNA and YNFKEQ. The CDR3 runs 14 residues. Trimming removed 1 base at V and 2 bases at J, with 7 bases between. Written as DNA, the CDR3 is TGTGCCAGCAGCCAAGGCTCGAACACAGATACGCAGTATTTT. Protein: CASSQGSNTDTQYF.

This clonotype was recorded at least ten times. CDR3 region: CSAEQGRNSPLHF. Written as DNA, the CDR3 is TGCAGTGCAGAACAGGGGCGTAATTCACCCCTCCACTTT. The chain recombines TRBV20-1 with TRBJ1-6; 7 bases are shared with TRBD1. The V gene's germline CDR1 is DFQATT and CDR2 SNEGSKA (reference sequence). J gave up 6 bases and V 6 bases, and 5 bases lay outside the gene matches. This CDR3 spans 13 amino acids.

Many counts were recorded for this clonotype. This chain joins TRBV20-1 and TRBJ1-5; TRBD1 is a possible D gene (6 bases). The CDR3 is made up of 17 amino acids. Deletions cut 2 bases from V and 5 bases from J, with 22 bases between. Germline CDR1 reads DFQATT; CDR2 reads SNEGSKA (reference sequence). CDR3 sequence: CSARRGRYGTLDQPQHF. As DNA, the CDR3 is TGCAGTGCTAGAAGAGGGCGATATGGGACATTAGATCAGCCCCAGCATTTT.

Ten or more counts support this clonotype. The chain is built from TRBV15 and TRBJ2-7, with 7 nucleotides matching TRBD2. Germline V gene sequence: CDR1 LNHNV, CDR2 YYDKDF (reference sequence). CDR3 length equals 14 residues. J was trimmed by 1 base and V by 1 base; bases with no gene match: 1. The CDR3 DNA follows: TGTGCCACCAGCAGAGTGCGGGAGTCCTACGAGCAGTACTTC. It yields the protein CATSRVRESYEQYF.